This T cell receptor beta chain was sequenced during a study of cytomegalovirus exposure and HLA in healthy donors. Trimming left V 3 bases short and J 7 bases short, with 13 bases between. The V gene's germline CDR1 is MGHRA and CDR2 YSYEKL. The CDR3 extends over 14 amino acids. Primers: 60 Vbeta forward and 13 Jbeta reverse. Sequenced by immunoSEQ multiplex PCR; TCRdb stores in-frame clones only, minus some. The sample has approximately 150,000 clones; around two thirds are singletons. The V call is TRBV4-1, the J call TRBJ2-1, with TRBD1 as a possible D gene (6 bases). The clonotype originates from a man aged 50 or older in good health and CMV-seronegative. Sequences were obtained from PBMCs. CDR3 region: CASSQTGTRNEQFF. The CDR3, as DNA: TGCGCCAGCAGCCAGACCGGGACAAGGAATGAGCAGTTCTTC.